This T cell receptor beta chain was recorded in a study of regulatory T cells in long-lasting Graves disease. Time point noted: newly diagnosed GD, antithyroid drugs for less than 3 months. Preparation of the TCR library used RNA extracted from PBMCs. The CDR3 loop spans 14 amino acids. Trimming shortened V by 8 bases and J by 3 bases, and 13 bases separated the two germline ends. CDR1 SGHTA and CDR2 FQGNSA come from the germline V gene. General observations from the study: Persistent Graves' patients showed reduced TCR diversity versus newly diagnosed patients. Newly diagnosed patients shared more than 750 public clonotypes; persistent patients shared a few thousand.

CDR3 regions were amplified by Arm-PCR using iRepertoire HTBI primers to build TCR beta libraries. Each CDR3 protein gets one entry after TCRdb re-called the multiplex PCR reads with MiXCR. The repertoire holds 390,000 or so distinct CDR3 sequences, with about 12% as singletons. This clonotype was seen repeatedly, ten times or more. What it binds is unknown. These data were also reused for a study on T cells in Graves' hyperthyroidism and ophthalmopathy. As that study records: HTBI primers were used for first-round RT-PCR of the TCR CDR3. A model using 13 V-J features told ophthalmopathy apart from stable hyperthyroidism.

This receptor was taken from a woman between 18 and 29 years old with Graves disease. The source was peripheral blood mononuclear cells (PBMCs), collected at new diagnosis, from a patient treated with antithyroid drugs. The rearrangement links TRBV7-2 to TRBJ2-2; D uncertain. The CDR3 nucleotides are TGTGCCAGCCAGTACGGGCCTCACACCGGGGAGCTGTTTTTT. Translation gives CASQYGPHTGELFF.